These T cell receptor beta chains were read from a single sample in a study of blood T cell repertoires in COVID-19. Sequencing was performed with immunoSEQ multiplex PCR; in TCRdb, only in-frame clones are kept and a portion is missing. The sample has under 150,000 clones; approximately 85% are singletons. Sequencing used peripheral blood. These receptors originate from a woman aged 55-69 years with COVID-19, enrolled during active disease. Both conserved end residues are trimmed from each CDR3. D genes are given only for firm matches. Clone size is given for some rows only: seen once, a few or many times, or a class if the clone is expanded.

AIRWTGRNDLSGNTIY TRBD1 . TRBV10-3
ASSQRSGNYEQY TRBD2 . TRBV3-1/TRBV3-2
ASSLRSAGTEAF . . TRBV7-3
ASSELLLRLGYT . . TRBV2
ASSYTANTEAF . . TRBV19
AISVNRGNQPQH . . TRBV10-3
SARDRSSYEQY TRBD1 . TRBV29-1
ASSLQGGLGEAF . . TRBV2
ASSIQPGTSGGETQY TRBD2 once TRBV5-1
ASTLSPGNEQF . once TRBV2
ASSQRGGLDTQY TRBD2 . TRBV6-4
ASSYQTSYGYT . . TRBV2
ASSPRRRGGDEQF TRBD2 . TRBV7-9
ASSAEQGPVTDTQY TRBD1 . TRBV9
ASSRSARGTDTQY . once TRBV3-1/TRBV3-2
ATAGTRNTIY . few TRBV2
ASSLARGILNYGYT . . TRBV7-2
AWTELGAAYNSPLH . . TRBV30
ASSLDLATYNEQF . . TRBV5-1
ASSQAPAGNTIY . . TRBV4-2
ASRTGQGLTEAF TRBD1 . TRBV5-4
ASSALQGNTEAF . . TRBV2
SVEGQPNEKLF . . TRBV29-1
ASGPSDYGYT . . TRBV12-5
ASSANRDDYGYT . once TRBV6-4
ASSLGNRGAF TRBD1 few TRBV7-9
ASSPRRGAGYEQY . . TRBV9
ATGHLSEQF . few TRBV24-1
ASSQGVEQY TRBD1 once TRBV25-1
ASRLAGGRDTQY TRBD2 . TRBV6-5
ASSPRGAAEKLF . . TRBV18
ASSNTGGYGYT TRBD1 . TRBV6-5
ASSLGDRGTETQY TRBD1 . TRBV5-1
ASSPGTGVYGYT TRBD1 . TRBV4-2
ASRYLAGGTTGELF TRBD2 . TRBV28
ASSRAGDQPQH . . TRBV2
ASSRTRWGTGELF . . TRBV3-1/TRBV3-2